This T cell receptor beta chain originates from a study of blood T cell repertoires in COVID-19. Turning to the study itself: Acute and convalescent COVID-19 specimens originated in the United States, Italy and Spain.

TCRdb's copy holds only in-frame clones and misses some; the assay was immunoSEQ multiplex PCR. This sample has some 180,000 clones; around four fifths occur once, and the top ten carry around 8%. The ends were cut back, 0 bases at V and 1 base at J, with 4 bases in the middle. From germline, CDR1 is MNHEY and CDR2 SVGAGI. This CDR3 region has 14 residues. Source material: peripheral blood. The TCR comes from a woman of 80 years or more with COVID-19, enrolled during active disease. V usage is TRBV6-5 and J usage is TRBJ1-3; D unclear. The CDR3 here is CASSYSNSGNTIYF. The CDR3 coding sequence is TGTGCCAGCAGTTACTCCAATTCTGGAAACACCATATATTTT.